A selection of T cell receptor beta chains follows, all from one sample in a study of blood T cell repertoires in COVID-19. Here immunoSEQ multiplex PCR was the method, and the copy in TCRdb shows in-frame clones only, minus some. The sample shows under 140,000 clones, approximately 70% of them seen only once. The source material was peripheral blood. These receptors came from a woman aged 55-75 years with acute or convalescent COVID-19. Both conserved end residues are part of each CDR3.

v_call cdr3_aa
TRBV28 CASSTGTGNQPQHF
TRBV19 CASSRPGLVNEQYF
TRBV19 CASAYKPGQGFYEQYF
TRBV5-6 CASSLAAGDGYTF
TRBV6-6 CASSYPPGAGNQPQHF
TRBV14 CASSQDLGRGQFF
TRBV7-2 CASSLNFGGNTGELFF
TRBV3-1/TRBV3-2 CASSQRTSGAETQYF
TRBV15 CATSRNPRGENTEAFF
TRBV2 CASSEGQGAGFFSRTEAFF
TRBV5-1 CASSFGTGTVDTQYF
TRBV27 CASSSYRDRWSATYGYTF
TRBV5-1 CASSRDRVGGDTQYF
TRBV30 CAWSVKTVTREKLFF
TRBV5-1 CASSKRQGIYEQYF
TRBV25-1 CASSVTDRGEVNTGELFF
TRBV7-2 CASSPQGNYGYTF
TRBV5-6 CASTRTVSMGGEAFF
TRBV7-8 CASSLAQGLAGVLETQYF
TRBV19 CASRTTGGGDTQYF
TRBV9 CASSVGTGNNQPQHF
TRBV15 CATSRDLGEGRQPQHF
TRBV12-3/TRBV12-4 CASRTGAYEQYF
TRBV5-1 CASSLAWDTPTNEKLFF
TRBV5-1 CASRLEVNTEAFF
TRBV7-8 CASSPQQGARAEAFF
TRBV30 CAWSVASGNQPQHF
TRBV3-1/TRBV3-2 CASSAASGANNEQFF
TRBV5-5 CASSFPGAGNTIYF
TRBV4-2 CASSQVAQGLSMRGYTF
TRBV7-8 CASSPRTSFDEQYF
TRBV2 CASRATGQTNSPLHF
TRBV28 CASSQTDRTYEQYF
TRBV27 CASSRSPNSPLHF
TRBV18 CASSSLRYEQYF
TRBV5-5 CASSLARGSTEAFF
TRBV30 CAWSVREGGYNEQFF
TRBV24-1 CATSDGYGYTF
TRBV5-1 CASSSSGGADEKLFF
TRBV19 CASSVRQGTYNSPLHF
TRBV5-4 CASSLGREFYEQYF
TRBV24-1 CATSGGQGAFVGYTF
TRBV7-9 CATTGGWNTGELFF
TRBV30 CAWSVGGNSNQPQHF
TRBV19 CASSPYDRVNYGYTF
TRBV10-3 CAIREEGGKNNQPQHF
TRBV5-1 CASSSFGTGGNEKLFF
TRBV5-4 CASSETGDFGEKLFF
TRBV20-1 CSASRGGEQPQHF
TRBV5-6 CASSLGARGSRGYTF
TRBV18 CASSPQGTNNQPQHF